This passage covers 5 T cell receptor beta chains from one sample sequenced in a study of T cells in Graves' hyperthyroidism and ophthalmopathy. Amplification of TCR beta CDR3 regions was performed using RNA transcripts as template. HTBI primers were employed in a first-round RT-PCR of the TCR CDR3. TCRdb fed the multiplex PCR reads into MiXCR, producing one record per CDR3 protein. This table has about 130,000 distinct CDR3 sequences, about 20% appearing once. Sequencing was performed on blood. These TCRs come from a woman aged 45-60 years with Graves' hyperthyroidism that later progressed to Graves' ophthalmopathy.

This clonotype was counted many times. The V call is TRBV11-2, the J call TRBJ2-1; D ambiguous. The CDR3 length is 13 residues. Germline loops: CDR1 SGHAT, CDR2 FQNNGV. V was trimmed by 4 bases and J by 6 bases, leaving 10 bases between them. The CDR3 loop reads CASSSNPVNEQFF. For the CDR3, the DNA is TGTGCCAGCAGCTCAAACCCGGTCAATGAGCAGTTCTTC.

As concerns this clonotype: A clone one base away is much larger, so this may be a read error. The chain joins TRBV7-9 to TRBJ1-2, with a tentative D call TRBD1 (5 bases). The germline CDR1 and CDR2 sequences are SEHNR and FQNEAQ (reference sequence). The CDR3 totals 11 residues. CDR3 in DNA: TGTGTCAGCAGTCTGGGGGGTGGCTACACCTTC. It translates to CVSSLGGGYTF.

This clonotype was seen more than once but under ten times. The chain employs TRBV10-2 and TRBJ2-3; D unresolved. With 7 bases removed from V and 6 bases from J, the gap between germline ends came to 14 bases. The CDR3 contains 13 residues. Per the germline V gene, CDR1 is WSHSY and CDR2 is SAAADI. The CDR3 loop is CASIGLRIDTQYF. DNA of the CDR3: TGCGCCAGCATAGGCCTGAGGATCGATACGCAGTATTTT.

This clonotype was found many times. This sequence joins TRBV2 and TRBJ1-3; weak D call: TRBD1 (5 bases). Germline V gene lookup returns CDR1 SNHLY and CDR2 FYNNEI. There are 16 residues in the CDR3. Trimming took 3 bases from V and 0 from J, leaving 12 bases between them. CDR3 coding DNA: TGTGCCAGCAGTGATCCTGGGGCAGCCTCTGGAAACACCATATATTTT. Translating gives CASSDPGAASGNTIYF.

This sequence joins TRBV12-3 or TRBV12-4 and TRBJ1-1; D ambiguous. V lost 0 bases to trimming and J lost 1 base, with 0 bases between them. This CDR3 is built from 12 residues. Here the CDR3 reads CASSLANTEAFF. The CDR3 bases are TGTGCCAGCAGTTTAGCGAACACTGAAGCTTTCTTT.